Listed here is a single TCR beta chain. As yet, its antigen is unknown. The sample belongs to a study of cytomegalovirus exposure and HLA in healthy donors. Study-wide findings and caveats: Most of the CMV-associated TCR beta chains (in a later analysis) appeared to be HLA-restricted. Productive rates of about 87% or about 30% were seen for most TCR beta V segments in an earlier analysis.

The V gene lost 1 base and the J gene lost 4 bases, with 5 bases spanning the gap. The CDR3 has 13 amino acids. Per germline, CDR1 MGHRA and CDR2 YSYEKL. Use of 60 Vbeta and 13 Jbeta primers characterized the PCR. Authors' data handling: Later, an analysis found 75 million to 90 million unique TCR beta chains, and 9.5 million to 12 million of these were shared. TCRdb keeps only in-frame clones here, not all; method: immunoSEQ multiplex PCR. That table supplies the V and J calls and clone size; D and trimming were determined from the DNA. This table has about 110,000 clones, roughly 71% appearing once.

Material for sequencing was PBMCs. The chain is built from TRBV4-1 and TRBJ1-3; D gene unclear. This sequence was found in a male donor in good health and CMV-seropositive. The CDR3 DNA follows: TGCGCCAGCAGCCAAGTGCGGGGAAACACCATATATTTT. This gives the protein CASSQVRGNTIYF.